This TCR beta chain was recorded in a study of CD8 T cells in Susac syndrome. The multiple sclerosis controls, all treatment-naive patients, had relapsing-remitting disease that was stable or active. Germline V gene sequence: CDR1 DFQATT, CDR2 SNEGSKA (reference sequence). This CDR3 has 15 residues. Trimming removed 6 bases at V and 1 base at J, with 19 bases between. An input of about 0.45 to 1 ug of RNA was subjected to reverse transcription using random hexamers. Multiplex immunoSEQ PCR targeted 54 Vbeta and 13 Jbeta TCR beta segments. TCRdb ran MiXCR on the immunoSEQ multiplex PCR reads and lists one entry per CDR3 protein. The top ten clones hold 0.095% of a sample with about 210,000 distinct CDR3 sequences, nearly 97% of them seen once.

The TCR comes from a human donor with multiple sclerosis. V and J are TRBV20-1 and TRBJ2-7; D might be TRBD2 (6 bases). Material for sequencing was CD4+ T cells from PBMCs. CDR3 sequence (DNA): TGCAGTGCGCAAAGACCGGGACTCCCATCCTACGAGCAGTACTTC. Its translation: CSAQRPGLPSYEQYF.